A single sample is the source of the 25 T cell receptor beta chains below, sequenced in a study of cytomegalovirus exposure and HLA in healthy donors. The PCR was carried out with 60 Vbeta primers and 13 Jbeta primers. Clones were read by immunoSEQ multiplex PCR, and TCRdb kept only the in-frame ones, dropping some. The sample consists of more than 250,000 clones, roughly 90% of them appearing once. The sequenced sample was PBMCs. These receptor sequences come from a woman between 18 and 29 years old in good health and CMV-seronegative.

The genes are TRBV25-1 and TRBJ2-7, with TRBD2 matching 7 bases. The CDR3 spans 15 residues. Germline V CDR1 and CDR2: MGHDK, SYGVNS. The V and J ends lost 5 bases and 6 bases, in that order; junction bases with no gene match: 13. CDR3: CASSKGEGLLREQYF. The CDR3 DNA sequence: TGTGCCAGCAGTAAAGGGGAGGGGTTACTTCGCGAGCAGTACTTC.

The chain is built from TRBV11-1 and TRBJ2-6; D remains ambiguous. Germline values: CDR1 SGHAT, CDR2 FQDESV (reference sequence). The length of the CDR3 is 15 residues. V was shortened by 4 bases and J by 1 base, with 8 bases between the two germline ends. This CDR3 reads CASSSSTSGANVLTF. In DNA, the CDR3 is TGTGCCAGCAGCTCTTCTACGTCTGGGGCCAACGTCCTGACTTTC.

The J gene is TRBJ1-1, the V gene TRBV11-2, with no clear D. Per germline, CDR1 SGHAT and CDR2 FQNNGV. With 1 base removed from V and 4 bases from J, the gap between germline ends came to 10 bases. The CDR3 length is 14 residues. The CDR3 protein is CASSLGTQFTEAFF. CDR3 coding DNA: TGTGCCAGCAGCTTAGGCACCCAGTTCACTGAAGCTTTCTTT.

The genes are TRBV4-2 and TRBJ2-7; 10 nucleotides align to TRBD1. The ends lost 3 bases at V and 5 bases at J; junction bases unmatched: 13. The CDR3 covers 17 residues. Germline-derived CDR1 and CDR2 are LGHNA and YNFKEQ. CDR3 sequence: CASSHQTGTGVSHEQYF. DNA of the CDR3: TGTGCCAGCAGCCACCAAACCGGGACAGGGGTTTCACACGAGCAGTACTTC.

The gene calls are TRBV2 and TRBJ2-7; D call uncertain. V was cut by 9 bases and J by 0 bases, with 6 bases left in between. From germline, CDR1 is SNHLY and CDR2 FYNNEI. This CDR3 is built from 11 residues. The CDR3 DNA sequence: TGTGCCAGTGGCACCTCCTACGAGCAGTACTTC. Translating gives CASGTSYEQYF.

The rearrangement links TRBV7-9 to TRBJ2-3; D unresolved. The CDR3 is made up of 16 amino acids. The germline V and J ends were trimmed by 5 bases and 2 bases, with 17 bases remaining between them. Germline V gene sequence: CDR1 SEHNR, CDR2 FQNEAQ (reference sequence). The DNA for the CDR3 is TGTGCCAGCAGCGTTGGAGTAACCCTATCCACAGATACGCAGTATTTT. This gives the protein CASSVGVTLSTDTQYF.

The table lists this clone with a count of one. CDR3 region: CASMVNIEQFF. DNA for the CDR3: TGTGCCAGCATGGTGAACATCGAGCAGTTCTTC. This rearrangement joins TRBV2 to TRBJ2-1; D gene ambiguous. V lost 7 bases and J lost 10, with 11 bases in between. This CDR3 is built from 11 residues. From germline, CDR1 is SNHLY and CDR2 FYNNEI.

The CDR3 is CASIPDRNYGYTF. The CDR3 region has the DNA TGTGCCAGCATTCCCGACAGGAACTATGGCTACACCTTC. The rearrangement links TRBV6-1 to TRBJ1-2, with a possible D match to TRBD1 (6 bases). Trimming pared 7 bases from V and 2 bases from J, leaving 11 bases between. CDR1 and CDR2 from the germline V gene are MNHNS and SASEGT. This CDR3 contains 13 residues.

The chain employs TRBV7-6 and TRBJ2-7; no firm D call. The V and J ends lost 3 bases and 7 bases respectively, with 7 bases between them. Germline V CDR1 and CDR2: SGHVS, FNYEAQ. This CDR3 has 11 amino acids. The CDR3: CASSLTGEQYF. The DNA for the CDR3 is TGTGCCAGCAGCTTGACTGGGGAGCAGTACTTC.

CDR3 in DNA: TGTGCCAGCAGTGATGAAAGGGGGCCTGGGGCCAACGTCCTGACTTTC. Translation gives CASSDERGPGANVLTF. The chain is built from TRBV2 and TRBJ2-6, with TRBD1 identical over 7 bases. V lost 3 bases, J lost 2 bases, and 4 bases stayed unmatched. The CDR3 loop spans 16 amino acids. CDR1 and CDR2 (germline): SNHLY, FYNNEI. Supplemented by reference TRBV2 and TRBJ2-6, the full variable domain reads EPEVTQTPSHQVTQMGQEVILRCVPISNHLYFYWYRQILGQKVEFLVSFYNNEISEKSEIFDDQFSVERPDGSNFTLKIRSTKLEDSAMYFCASSDERGPGANVLTFGAGSRLTVL.

The J gene is TRBJ2-5, the V gene TRBV2; perhaps TRBD1 as D (5 bases). The end of the DNA is better explained by TRBJ2-7, so the J call may be wrong. In germline, CDR1 is SNHLY, CDR2 FYNNEI. The CDR3 has 15 residues. As DNA, the CDR3 is TGTGCCAGCAGTGAAGGACAGATTCCCTCCTACGAGCAGTACTTC. Translation gives CASSEGQIPSYEQYF.

V gene TRBV7-3 combines with J gene TRBJ2-1, with TRBD1 identical over 7 bases. CDR3 length: 11 amino acids. CDR1 and CDR2 from the germline V gene are SGHTA and FQGTGA. Trimming removed 3 bases from V and 10 bases from J; junction bases left unmatched: 0. The CDR3 nucleotides are TGTGCCAGCAGCTTGACAGGGGAGCAGTTCTTC. Amino acid sequence: CASSLTGEQFF.

A single count supports this clone. V usage is TRBV9 and J usage is TRBJ1-2; tentative D call: TRBD1 (5 bases). CDR1 and CDR2 (germline): SGDLS, YYNGEE. There are 16 residues in the CDR3. V was cut by 3 bases and J by 0 bases, with 15 bases left in between. The CDR3 DNA is TGTGCCAGCAGCGCGGACACCAGAGAAACTAACTATGGCTACACCTTC. Amino acid sequence: CASSADTRETNYGYTF. The full variable domain, its missing parts supplied by reference TRBV9 and TRBJ1-2, is DSGVTQTPKHLITATGQRVTLRCSPRSGDLSVYWYQQSLDQGLQFLIQYYNGEERAKGNILERFSAQQFPDLHSELNLSSLELGDSALYFCASSADTRETNYGYTFGSGTRLTVV.

The chain couples TRBV14 to TRBJ2-3, with 9 bases matching TRBD1. V shed 8 bases and J 2 bases; nucleotides not matched to a gene: 11. The CDR3 totals 16 residues. In germline, CDR1 is SGHDN, CDR2 FVKESK. In DNA, the CDR3 is TGTGCCAGCGGGTCACCGGGACAGGGACTCACAGATACGCAGTATTTT. Amino acid sequence: CASGSPGQGLTDTQYF.

The V and J genes are TRBV19 and TRBJ1-5, with D uncertain. Trimming removed 3 bases from V and 2 bases from J, with 8 bases in between. Per the germline V gene, CDR1 is LNHDA and CDR2 is SQIVND (reference sequence). CDR3 length: 14 amino acids. In nucleotides, the CDR3 is TGTGCCAGTAGTATCGCGGAAGGCAATCAGCCCCAGCATTTT. This encodes CASSIAEGNQPQHF.

J is TRBJ1-3 and V is TRBV7-8; weak D call: TRBD1 (5 bases). The CDR3 totals 17 residues. Germline V gives CDR1 SGHVS, CDR2 FQNEAQ. V dropped 0 bases and J dropped 6 bases, with 18 bases sitting between them. The CDR3 region has the DNA TGTGCCAGCAGCTTAGCTAGTGGGGCACCAAATAAAAACACCATATATTTT. This sequence encodes CASSLASGAPNKNTIYF.

In nucleotides, the CDR3 is TGTGCCAGCAGTTTAAGGCTCAGGGGTTTGATTAGAGGAAACTATGGCTACACCTTC. It yields the protein CASSLRLRGLIRGNYGYTF. The chain employs TRBV28 and TRBJ1-2; TRBD1 might be the D (6 bases). The CDR3 contains 19 residues. V gave up 2 bases and J gave up 2 bases, with 24 bases separating them. The germline CDR1 and CDR2 sequences are MDHEN and SYDVKM.

The chain joins TRBV18 to TRBJ2-3; D is possibly TRBD2 (6 bases). From germline, CDR1 is KGHSH and CDR2 LQKENI. The CDR3 extends over 14 amino acids. The ends were cut back, 6 bases at V and 4 bases at J, with 14 bases in the middle. The CDR3 protein is CASSPPSEADTQYF. The CDR3 coding sequence is TGTGCCAGCTCCCCCCCTAGCGAGGCAGATACGCAGTATTTT.

A single count supports this clone. The rearrangement links TRBV19 to TRBJ2-1; a weak D match, TRBD2 (7 bases). Germline V lookup: CDR1 LNHDA, CDR2 SQIVND (reference sequence). This CDR3 comprises 15 residues. Trimming shortened V by 6 bases and J by 0 bases, and 12 bases separated the two germline ends. This chain's CDR3 is CASRGGHSSYNEQFF. CDR3 nucleotides: TGTGCCAGTAGGGGGGGGCACAGCTCCTACAATGAGCAGTTCTTC.

V gene TRBV11-2 combines with J gene TRBJ2-3; 7 nucleotides agree with TRBD2. Germline-derived CDR1 and CDR2 are SGHAT and FQNNGV. The CDR3 has 16 amino acids. The V and J ends lost 0 bases and 0 bases, in that order; junction bases with no gene match: 3. The CDR3 DNA follows: TGTGCCAGCAGCTTAGATCTAGCGGCTAGCACAGATACGCAGTATTTT. It codes for CASSLDLAASTDTQYF. The full variable domain, with the rest looked up from reference TRBV11-2 and TRBJ2-3, is EAGVAQSPRYKIIEKRQSVAFWCNPISGHATLYWYQQILGQGPKLLIQFQNNGVVDDSQLPKDRFSAERLKGVDSTLKIQPAKLEDSAVYLCASSLDLAASTDTQYFGPGTRLTVL.

The V call is TRBV7-9, the J call TRBJ1-4, with D unresolved. Trimming stripped 6 bases from V and 0 bases from J, with 14 bases between. CDR1 is SEHNR and CDR2 is FQNEAQ in the germline V gene (reference sequence). This CDR3 comprises 16 residues. CDR3 amino acids: CASRPFSFATNEKLFF. For the CDR3, the DNA is TGTGCCAGCAGACCCTTCAGTTTTGCAACTAATGAAAAACTGTTTTTT. Full variable domain (missing parts from reference TRBV7-9 and TRBJ1-4): DTGVSQNPRHKITKRGQNVTFRCDPISEHNRLYWYRQTLGQGPEFLTYFQNEAQLEKSRLLSDRFSAERPKGSFSTLEIQRTEQGDSAMYLCASRPFSFATNEKLFFGSGTQLSVL.

The V and J genes are TRBV5-1 and TRBJ2-2, with 7 bases that match TRBD2. The germline CDR1 and CDR2 sequences are SGHRS and YFSETQ. J was trimmed by 1 base and V by 7 bases; bases with no gene match: 4. This CDR3 is built from 14 residues. The CDR3 sequence is CASGRGENTGELFF. The CDR3 nucleotides are TGCGCCAGCGGTCGGGGGGAGAACACCGGGGAGCTGTTTTTT. Full variable domain (missing parts from reference TRBV5-1 and TRBJ2-2): KAGVTQTPRYLIKTRGQQVTLSCSPISGHRSVSWYQQTPGQGLQFLFEYFSETQRNKGNFPGRFSGRQFSNSRSEMNVSTLELGDSALYLCASGRGENTGELFFGEGSRLTVL.

The V and J genes are TRBV9 and TRBJ2-3, with D maybe TRBD2 (6 bases). Germline CDR1 is SGDLS and CDR2 is YYNGEE. The CDR3 is 14 residues long. The V end lost 6 bases, the J end lost 5 bases, and 16 bases lay between the germline ends. DNA for the CDR3: TGTGCCAGCACCCCAGCGGAGGGCAGAGATACGCAGTATTTT. Protein sequence: CASTPAEGRDTQYF.

CDR3 sequence reads: CASNQLTGWVTEAFF. The DNA for the CDR3 is TGTGCCAGCAACCAACTCACAGGGTGGGTCACTGAAGCTTTCTTT. This chain joins TRBV6-6 and TRBJ1-1; a possible D gene is TRBD1 (6 bases). CDR1 is MNHNY, CDR2 SVGAGI, per germline (reference sequence). The CDR3 has 15 amino acids. Trimming removed 7 bases at V and 4 bases at J, with 19 bases between.

As DNA, the CDR3 is TGTGCCAGCAGCTTCCAGGGAGATACGCAGTATTTT. Protein: CASSFQGDTQYF. This rearrangement joins TRBV7-6 to TRBJ2-3; D is perhaps TRBD1 (5 bases). V lost 3 bases, J lost 5 bases, and 6 bases lay in between. Germline V CDR1 and CDR2: SGHVS, FNYEAQ. The CDR3 covers 12 residues. Supplemented by reference TRBV7-6 and TRBJ2-3, the full variable domain reads GAGVSQSPRYKVTKRGQDVALRCDPISGHVSLYWYRQALGQGPEFLTYFNYEAQQDKSGLPNDRFSAERPEGSISTLTIQRTEQRDSAMYRCASSFQGDTQYFGPGTRLTVL.